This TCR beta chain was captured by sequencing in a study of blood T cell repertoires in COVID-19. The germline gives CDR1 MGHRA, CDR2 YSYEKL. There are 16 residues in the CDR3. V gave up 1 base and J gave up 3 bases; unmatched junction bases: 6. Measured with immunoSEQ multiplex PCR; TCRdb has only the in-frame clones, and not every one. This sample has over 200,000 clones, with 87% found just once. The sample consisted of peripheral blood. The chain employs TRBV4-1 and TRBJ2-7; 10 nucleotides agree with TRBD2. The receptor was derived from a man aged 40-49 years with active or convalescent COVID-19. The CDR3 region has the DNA TGCGCCAGCAGCCAAGCCCCTAGCGGGAGTAGCTACGAGCAGTACTTC. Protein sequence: CASSQAPSGSSYEQYF.